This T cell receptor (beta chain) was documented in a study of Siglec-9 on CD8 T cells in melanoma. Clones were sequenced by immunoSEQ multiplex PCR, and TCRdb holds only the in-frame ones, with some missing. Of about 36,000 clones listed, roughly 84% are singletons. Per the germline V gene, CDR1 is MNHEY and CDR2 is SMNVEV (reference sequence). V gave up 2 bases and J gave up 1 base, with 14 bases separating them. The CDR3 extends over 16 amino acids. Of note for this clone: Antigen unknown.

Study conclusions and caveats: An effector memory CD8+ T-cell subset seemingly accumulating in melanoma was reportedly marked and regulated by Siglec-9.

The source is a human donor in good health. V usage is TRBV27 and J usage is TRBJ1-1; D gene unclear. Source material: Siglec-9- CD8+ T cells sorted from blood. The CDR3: CASSLLPGVGNTEAFF. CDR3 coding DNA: TGTGCCAGCAGTTTACTGCCAGGCGTGGGGAACACTGAAGCTTTCTTT.